This TCR beta chain was observed in a study of blood T cell repertoires in COVID-19. Across the whole study: Material from acute and convalescent COVID-19 was sourced from the United States, Italy and Spain.

Here immunoSEQ multiplex PCR was the method, and the copy in TCRdb shows in-frame clones only, minus some. Of approximately 310,000 clones detected, around 90% appear once; the ten largest clones hold roughly 5.3%. Germline assignment: CDR1 MGHRA and CDR2 YSYEKL. The CDR3 spans 16 residues. Trimming removed 1 base from V and 2 bases from J; junction bases left unmatched: 5. Only a few counts were recorded for this clone. Donors in Cohort 3 counted as recovered after two negative PCRs, clearance, or symptom resolution. Material: PBMCs or T cells enriched from blood (not recorded which). The genes are TRBV4-1 and TRBJ2-7; 10 positions match TRBD1. This receptor was obtained from a man aged 60 to 69 who had recovered from COVID-19. In nucleotides, the CDR3 is TGCGCCAGCAGCCAAGTTCCGGGGACAGGGGCCTACGAGCAGTACTTC. Protein: CASSQVPGTGAYEQYF.